This TCR beta chain appears in the sequencing data of a study of T cell responses to AZD1222 COVID-19 vaccine. The CDR3 totals 15 residues. Germline lookup yields CDR1 SGHDN and CDR2 FVKESK. Trimming took 2 bases from V and 2 from J, leaving 10 bases between them. The data were produced by immunoSEQ multiplex PCR, yet TCRdb's version contains in-frame clones alone and is incomplete. The top ten clones hold more than 7.5% of a sample with around 140,000 clones, 85% of them seen once. A word on this clone: Its antigen is unidentified.

Study-level findings and limits: Spike-wide coverage was observed for vaccine-associated CD4 TCRs, with dominant responses at 160-218 and 743-854. Epitopes outside B.1.351 and B.1.1.7 mutated regions reportedly drew nearly half of spike TCRs. Females outnumbered males among donors, who were mostly white British; clonal diversity was possibly underestimated. Baseline serology detected seropositivity in only a handful of AZD1222 recipients.

The chain combines TRBV14 with TRBJ2-1, with D perhaps TRBD2 (6 bases). Sequenced here: peripheral blood, sampled 28 days after the second dose of the MenACWY control vaccine. The source is an adult who received the MenACWY meningococcal vaccine as a control. CDR3 residues: CASSQFWGAYNEQFF. The CDR3 nucleotides read TGTGCCAGCAGCCAATTTTGGGGGGCCTACAATGAGCAGTTCTTC.